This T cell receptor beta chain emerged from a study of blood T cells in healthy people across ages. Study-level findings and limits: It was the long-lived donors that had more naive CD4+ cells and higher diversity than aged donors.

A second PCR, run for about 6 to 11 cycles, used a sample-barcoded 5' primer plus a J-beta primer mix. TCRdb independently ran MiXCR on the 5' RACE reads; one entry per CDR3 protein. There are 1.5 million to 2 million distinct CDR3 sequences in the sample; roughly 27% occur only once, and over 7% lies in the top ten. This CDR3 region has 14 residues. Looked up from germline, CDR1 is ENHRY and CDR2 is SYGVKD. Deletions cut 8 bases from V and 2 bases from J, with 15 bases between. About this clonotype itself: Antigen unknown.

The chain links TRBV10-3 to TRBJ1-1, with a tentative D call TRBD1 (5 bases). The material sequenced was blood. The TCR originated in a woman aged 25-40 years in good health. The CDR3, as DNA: TGTGCCATCGGATTCGGGACGGTTAACACTGAAGCTTTCTTT. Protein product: CAIGFGTVNTEAFF.